Below, 24 T cell receptor beta chains from the same sample are listed, as sequenced in a study of shared clonotypes between healthy human individuals (dated by TCRdb to about 2020). The library was produced with the immunoSEQ multiplex PCR assay. The clones in this table, taken by TCRdb from immuneACCESS, are in-frame only. Not every clone is retained; where verified, under half of the shortfall comes from an unresolved V gene, and the cause of the rest is unknown. In all, the sample holds about 340,000 clones, and around 67% of those were seen once. Clones ranked in the top ten supply about 10% of the sample. Sequenced material: memory CD4+ T cells sorted from blood. The cell subset or site label, read with the paper, signifies: CD45RA-negative fraction. Source of these receptors: a man under 40 in good health.

This sequence joins TRBV5-1 and TRBJ1-2; the D is unclear. V was clipped by 7 bases and J by 0 bases, with 10 bases between them. Germline CDR1 and CDR2: SGHRS and YFSETQ. CDR3 length: 13 amino acids. CDR3: CASLGKPNYGYTF. The CDR3 DNA is TGCGCCAGCCTTGGCAAGCCTAACTATGGCTACACCTTC.

Note on this clone: Additional DNA sequences in this sample encode the identical CDR3. The chain combines TRBV28 with TRBJ2-7, with 7 nucleotides matching TRBD1. Trimming removed 8 bases from V and 3 bases from J; junction bases left unmatched: 7. From germline, CDR1 is MDHEN and CDR2 SYDVKM. CDR3 length: 13 amino acids. The CDR3 reads CASSSGQSYEQYF. The CDR3 coding sequence is TGTGCCAGCTCCTCGGGACAGAGCTACGAGCAGTACTTC.

A note on this clone: A far larger clone is a single base away, which makes a read error likely. The sample contains more than one DNA sequence encoding this CDR3. The rearrangement links TRBV6-1 to TRBJ1-5; D gene uncertain. Trimming left V 6 bases short and J 0 bases short, with 6 bases between. Germline CDR1 is MNHNS and CDR2 is SASEGT. This CDR3 comprises 13 residues. DNA of the CDR3: TGTGCCAGCAGACCTAATAGCAATCAGCCCCAGCATTTT. It specifies CASRPNSNQPQHF.

This sequence joins TRBV5-4 and TRBJ2-6; D is possibly TRBD2 (5 bases). Germline CDR1 and CDR2: SGHNT and YYREEE (reference sequence). Trimming took off 0 bases at V and 0 bases at J, with 10 bases between the two ends. The CDR3 is made up of 17 amino acids. CDR3 coding DNA: TGTGCCAGCAGCTTGGCCGCCGGGGACTCTGGGGCCAACGTCCTGACTTTC. Its protein product is CASSLAAGDSGANVLTF.

This chain joins TRBV6-1 and TRBJ1-2; D remains unclear. Germline CDR1 and CDR2: MNHNS and SASEGT. V was shortened by 3 bases and J by 4 bases, with 12 bases between the two germline ends. The CDR3 is 14 residues long. In DNA, the CDR3 is TGTGCCAGCAGTGACGGGTCGTTTAGCTATGGCTACACCTTC. Amino acid sequence: CASSDGSFSYGYTF.

In this sample, this clone turned up a few times. This chain connects TRBV2 to TRBJ2-6, with 7 bases identical to TRBD1. Germline lookup yields CDR1 SNHLY and CDR2 FYNNEI. The junction had 4 bases not matched to a gene; V was cut back by 5 bases and J by 0 bases. The CDR3 is 16 residues long. CDR3 bases: TGTGCCAGCAGTTCGGGACAGTACTCTGGGGCCAACGTCCTGACTTTC. It yields the protein CASSSGQYSGANVLTF.

The genes are TRBV6-5 and TRBJ2-7; TRBD1 matches 7 bases. This CDR3 is built from 15 residues. The V gene's germline CDR1 is MNHEY and CDR2 SVGAGI. V shed 6 bases and J 6 bases; nucleotides not matched to a gene: 14. CDR3 in amino acids: CASRERTGAAREQYF. CDR3 sequence (DNA): TGTGCCAGCAGAGAGAGGACAGGAGCGGCTCGCGAGCAGTACTTC.

The V gene is TRBV2, the J gene TRBJ1-1, with unresolved D. Trimming pared 8 bases from V and 3 bases from J, leaving 13 bases between. The CDR3 contains 13 residues. Germline CDR1 and CDR2: SNHLY and FYNNEI. The CDR3, as DNA: TGTGCCAGCCTGGAGGGCCCGGACACTGAAGCTTTCTTT. Protein: CASLEGPDTEAFF.

The chain combines TRBV19 with TRBJ2-1; maybe TRBD2 (5 bases). V was trimmed by 7 bases and J by 8 bases, leaving 21 bases between them. The germline CDR1 and CDR2 sequences are LNHDA and SQIVND (reference sequence). There are 15 residues in the CDR3. Here the CDR3 DNA reads TGTGCCAGTACCGAGGGAATTGGGTCATTTGATGAGCAGTTCTTC. Amino acid sequence: CASTEGIGSFDEQFF.

V and J are TRBV2 and TRBJ2-1; D remains unclear. The CDR3 spans 15 residues. Trimming took 1 base from V and 9 from J, leaving 16 bases between them. Germline V gene data show CDR1 as SNHLY and CDR2 as FYNNEI. CDR3: CASSEGWLPQGEQFF. CDR3 coding DNA: TGTGCCAGCAGTGAAGGTTGGCTACCCCAAGGTGAGCAGTTCTTC.

The V and J genes are TRBV27 and TRBJ2-2, with 10 bases that match TRBD2. Germline CDR1 and CDR2: MNHEY and SMNVEV (reference sequence). CDR3 size: 16 residues. V trimming: 5 bases; J trimming: 1 base; junction bases outside the gene matches: 4. Here the CDR3 DNA reads TGTGCCAGCAGTAAATGGACTAGCGGGAACACCGGGGAGCTGTTTTTT. As protein: CASSKWTSGNTGELFF.

The V and J genes are TRBV7-2 and TRBJ1-6; D perhaps matches TRBD1 (6 bases). This CDR3 has 14 residues. V was pared by 6 bases and J by 4 bases, with 10 bases between. Looked up from germline, CDR1 is SGHTA and CDR2 is FQGNSA. The CDR3 here is CASRSTGYNSPLHF. The CDR3 DNA sequence: TGTGCCAGCAGATCCACAGGGTATAATTCACCCCTCCACTTT.

CDR3 region: CASSSLAANEQFF. CDR3 nucleotide sequence: TGTGCCAGTAGTAGTCTAGCGGCTAATGAGCAGTTCTTC. The V and J genes are TRBV19 and TRBJ2-1; 7 bases are shared with TRBD2. The germline V gene has CDR1 LNHDA and CDR2 SQIVND (reference sequence). The CDR3 is 13 residues long. V was pared by 4 bases and J by 7 bases, with 4 bases of the junction left unmatched.

The chain joins TRBV5-1 to TRBJ2-7; a weak D match, TRBD2 (6 bases). V was pared by 0 bases and J by 2 bases, with 12 bases between. CDR3 length: 15 amino acids. Germline V gene sequence: CDR1 SGHRS, CDR2 YFSETQ. CDR3 loop: CASSLGGGVAYEQYF. CDR3 DNA: TGCGCCAGCAGCTTGGGAGGCGGGGTCGCCTACGAGCAGTACTTC.

The CDR3 region is CASTSWGVYGYTF. In DNA form, the CDR3 reads TGTGCCAGTACATCCTGGGGGGTATATGGCTACACCTTC. The genes are TRBV19 and TRBJ1-2; D perhaps matches TRBD1 (5 bases). V lost 7 bases to trimming and J lost 5 bases, with 14 bases between them. Germline values: CDR1 LNHDA, CDR2 SQIVND (reference sequence). This CDR3 is 13 amino acids long.

In this sample, this clone turned up once. CDR3 nucleotide sequence: TGCGCCAGCAGTGATAGCGGGGGCAGCACAGATACGCAGTATTTT. Protein sequence: CASSDSGGSTDTQYF. The rearrangement joins TRBV10-1 to TRBJ2-3, with 9 bases matching TRBD2. Germline trimming cut 3 bases from V and 0 bases from J; bases unmatched to any gene: 1. Germline V gene sequence: CDR1 WNHNN, CDR2 SYGVQD (reference sequence). This CDR3 has 15 residues.

This clone appeared a single time. The genes are TRBV5-1 and TRBJ1-4; D is unresolved. The CDR3 sequence is 14 residues long. Germline V CDR1 and CDR2: SGHRS, YFSETQ. Trimming pared 6 bases from V and 4 bases from J, leaving 13 bases between. The CDR3 nucleotides read TGCGCCAGCACCTCTACCCGGGGTAATGAAAAACTGTTTTTT. The encoded protein is CASTSTRGNEKLFF.

This chain links TRBV6-5 with TRBJ2-1; 13 bases fit TRBD2. This CDR3 comprises 14 residues. The ends lost 7 bases at V and 9 bases at J; junction bases unmatched: 6. The germline gives CDR1 MNHEY, CDR2 SVGAGI. CDR3 sequence (DNA): TGTGCCAGCAAATTGGGGACTAGCGGGATTGAGCAGTTCTTC. Protein sequence: CASKLGTSGIEQFF.

The chain carries TRBV15 and TRBJ2-3; possibly TRBD1 for D (5 bases). There are 13 residues in the CDR3. Trimming removed 3 bases at V and 5 bases at J, with 9 bases between. From germline, CDR1 is LNHNV and CDR2 YYDKDF (reference sequence). CDR3 sequence (DNA): TGTGCCACCAGCAGGGGGCAAGAAGATACGCAGTATTTT. Residues: CATSRGQEDTQYF.

The chain is built from TRBV6-1 and TRBJ2-7; possible D gene TRBD1, 6 bases. Germline CDR1 MNHNS, CDR2 SASEGT. V was pared by 1 base and J by 2 bases, with 18 bases between. CDR3 length equals 17 residues. The CDR3: CASSEGLQGPDPYEQYF. CDR3 in DNA: TGTGCCAGCAGTGAAGGTTTACAGGGCCCCGACCCCTACGAGCAGTACTTC.

A few counts support this clone. This chain's CDR3 is CASSALAGEVNEQFF. The CDR3 DNA reads TGCGCCAGCAGCGCCCTAGCGGGAGAAGTCAATGAGCAGTTCTTC. The chain recombines TRBV5-1 with TRBJ2-1; 10 bases agree with TRBD2. Unmatched junction bases numbered 7, after V lost 4 bases and J lost 6 bases. Germline CDR1 SGHRS, CDR2 YFSETQ. The CDR3 contains 15 residues.

The genes are TRBV27 and TRBJ2-7; TRBD2 is a possible D gene (5 bases). Trimming shortened V by 7 bases and J by 4 bases, and 26 bases separated the two germline ends. Germline lookup yields CDR1 MNHEY and CDR2 SMNVEV (reference sequence). The CDR3 contains 17 residues. The CDR3 sequence is CASKLRAGRTTPYEQYF. CDR3 DNA: TGTGCCAGCAAGTTGAGGGCGGGCCGAACCACCCCTTACGAGCAGTACTTC.

This chain uses TRBV5-1 with TRBJ2-7; 8 positions agree with TRBD2. The CDR3 runs 14 residues. Trimming removed 4 bases from V and 7 bases from J; junction bases left unmatched: 10. The germline V gene has CDR1 SGHRS and CDR2 YFSETQ. CDR3 sequence (DNA): TGCGCCAGCAGCACAACTAGCGGTTCGGGGGAGCAGTACTTC. Translated, it gives CASSTTSGSGEQYF.

The chain links TRBV18 to TRBJ1-1; D uncertain. With 5 bases removed from V and 1 base from J, the gap between germline ends came to 8 bases. Germline CDR1 KGHSH, CDR2 LQKENI. This CDR3 has 13 amino acids. CDR3 nucleotide sequence: TGTGCCAGCTCATCGGCAAGGAACACTGAAGCTTTCTTT. The encoded protein is CASSSARNTEAFF.